The clone carrying this T cell receptor (beta chain) has only a few counts. Its antigen is currently unknown. Germline V gene sequence: CDR1 SGHDT, CDR2 YYEEEE. CDR3 length: 14 residues. V lost 4 bases, J lost 1 base, and 10 bases lay in between. This sample is drawn from a study of T-cell reconstitution after alpha-beta-depleted transplantation in children. Study conclusions and caveats: From surviving recipient T cells and thymic progenitors came the high day-60 TCRbeta diversity observed in some patients. There were reportedly several hundred expanded graft clones from which alpha-beta T cells came about two months after transplant.

During its preparation, the TCRbeta library received unique molecular identifiers. In TCRdb, the PCR reads were re-called with MiXCR into one record per CDR3 protein. The repertoire holds about 980,000 distinct CDR3 sequences, about 26% seen once, with over 25% in the top ten. This chain uses TRBV5-6 with TRBJ2-3; D could derive from TRBD1 or TRBD2 (5 bases each). The origin of this receptor is a boy under two years old who had a stem cell transplant for SCID, so the T cells may come from the graft donor. The sequencing here drew on PBMCs, mostly from graft donor cells, taken 360 days after TCRalphabeta/CD19-depleted stem cell transplant. CDR3 region: CASSGGFGTDTQYF. In nucleotides, the CDR3 is TGTGCCAGCAGCGGGGGTTTTGGCACAGATACGCAGTATTTT.